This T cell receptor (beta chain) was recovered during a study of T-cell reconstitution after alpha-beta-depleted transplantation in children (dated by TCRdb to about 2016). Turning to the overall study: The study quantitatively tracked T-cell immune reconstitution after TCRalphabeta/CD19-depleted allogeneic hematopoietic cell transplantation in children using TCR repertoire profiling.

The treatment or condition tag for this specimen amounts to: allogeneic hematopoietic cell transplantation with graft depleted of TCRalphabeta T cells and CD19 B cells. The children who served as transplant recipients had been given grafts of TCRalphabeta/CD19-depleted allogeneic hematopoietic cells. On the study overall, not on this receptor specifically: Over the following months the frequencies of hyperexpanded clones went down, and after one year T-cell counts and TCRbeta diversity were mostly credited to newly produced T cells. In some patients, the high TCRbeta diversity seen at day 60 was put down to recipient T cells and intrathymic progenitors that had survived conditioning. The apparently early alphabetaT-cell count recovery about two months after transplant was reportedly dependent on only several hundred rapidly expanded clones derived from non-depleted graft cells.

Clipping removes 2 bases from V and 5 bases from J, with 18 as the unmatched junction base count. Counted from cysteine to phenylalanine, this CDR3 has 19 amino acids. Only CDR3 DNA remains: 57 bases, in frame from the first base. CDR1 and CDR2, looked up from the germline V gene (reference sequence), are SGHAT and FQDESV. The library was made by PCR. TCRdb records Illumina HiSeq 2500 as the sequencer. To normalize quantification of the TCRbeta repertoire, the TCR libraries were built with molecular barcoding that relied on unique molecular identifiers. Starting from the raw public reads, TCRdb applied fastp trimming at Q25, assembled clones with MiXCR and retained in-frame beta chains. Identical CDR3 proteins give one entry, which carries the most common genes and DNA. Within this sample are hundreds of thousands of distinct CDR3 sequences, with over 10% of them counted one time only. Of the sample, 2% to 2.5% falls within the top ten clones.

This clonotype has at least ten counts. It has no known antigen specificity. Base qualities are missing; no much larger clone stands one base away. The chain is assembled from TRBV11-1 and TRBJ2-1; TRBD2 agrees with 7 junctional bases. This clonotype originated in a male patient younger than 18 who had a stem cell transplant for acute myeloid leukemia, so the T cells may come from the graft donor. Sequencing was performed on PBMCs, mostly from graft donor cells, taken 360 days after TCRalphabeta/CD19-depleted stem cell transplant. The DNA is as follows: TGTGCCAGCAGCTTACCGCCGGCGGGAGTAAGCGGTGTGGACAATGAGCAGTTCTTC. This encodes CASSLPPAGVSGVDNEQFF.